This record concerns one T cell receptor (beta chain) sequence. Its specificity is not known. The sample comes from a study of cytomegalovirus exposure and HLA in healthy donors. Repertoires were generated with immunoSEQ multiplex PCR, while TCRdb's copy carries only in-frame clones and drops some. The sample records more than 85,000 clones, approximately 94% being singletons. The germline V gene has CDR1 SQVTM and CDR2 ANQGSEA. The trim removed 7 bases at V and 6 bases at J, leaving 8 bases unmatched. The CDR3 runs 14 residues. Whole-study results and caveats: The classifier, whose performance was assessed in both the original and validation cohorts, reportedly diagnosed cytomegalovirus status with high specificity and sensitivity. TCR sequences were mostly rare, though some public TCRs occurred in many donors.

This receptor was obtained from a woman in her 30s in good health and CMV-seropositive. The chain uses TRBV29-1 and TRBJ2-3; the match to TRBD2 covers 12 bases. The sequenced material came from PBMCs. CDR3 DNA sequence: TGCAGCGCAAGACTAGCGGGAGTTGAGGATACGCAGTATTTT. It yields the protein CSARLAGVEDTQYF.